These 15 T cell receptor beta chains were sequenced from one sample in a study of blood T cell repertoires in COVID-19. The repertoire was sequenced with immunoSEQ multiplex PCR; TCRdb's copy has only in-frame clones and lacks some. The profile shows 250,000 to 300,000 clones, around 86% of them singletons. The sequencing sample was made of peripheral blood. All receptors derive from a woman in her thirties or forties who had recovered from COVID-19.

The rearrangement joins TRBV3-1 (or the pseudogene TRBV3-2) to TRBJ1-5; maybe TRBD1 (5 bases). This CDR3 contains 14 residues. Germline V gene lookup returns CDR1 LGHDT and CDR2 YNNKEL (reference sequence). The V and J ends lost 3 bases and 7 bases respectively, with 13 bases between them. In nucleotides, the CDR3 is TGTGCCAGCAGCCAGAGCCAGGGAGGACAGCCCCAGCATTTT. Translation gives CASSQSQGGQPQHF.

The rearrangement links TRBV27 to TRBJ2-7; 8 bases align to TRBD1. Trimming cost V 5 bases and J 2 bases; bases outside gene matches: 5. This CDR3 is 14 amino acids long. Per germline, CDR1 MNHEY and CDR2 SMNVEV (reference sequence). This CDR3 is CASSTRTGTYEQYF. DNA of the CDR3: TGTGCCAGCAGTACCCGGACAGGGACCTACGAGCAGTACTTC.

The CDR3 sequence is CASSTRGITYNEQFF. As DNA, the CDR3 is TGTGCCAGCAGTACCCGGGGGATCACCTACAATGAGCAGTTCTTC. The chain carries TRBV27 and TRBJ2-1; tentatively, D is TRBD2 (6 bases). CDR1 and CDR2 from the germline V gene are MNHEY and SMNVEV (reference sequence). Between the trimmed V and J ends, which lost 5 bases and 2 bases, there was a span of 13 bases. The CDR3 has 15 residues.

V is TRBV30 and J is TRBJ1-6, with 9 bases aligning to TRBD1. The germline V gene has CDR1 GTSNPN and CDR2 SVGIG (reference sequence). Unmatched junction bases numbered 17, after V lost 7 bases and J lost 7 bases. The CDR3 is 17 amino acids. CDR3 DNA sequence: TGTGCCTCTCGACCACAGTTACAGGGGGCAGCGAATTCACCCCTCCACTTT. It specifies CASRPQLQGAANSPLHF.

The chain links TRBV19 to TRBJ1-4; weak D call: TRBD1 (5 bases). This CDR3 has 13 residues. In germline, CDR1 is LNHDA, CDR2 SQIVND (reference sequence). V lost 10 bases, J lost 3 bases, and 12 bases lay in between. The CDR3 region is CATQGSANEKLFF. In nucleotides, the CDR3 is TGTGCCACTCAGGGTTCGGCTAATGAAAAACTGTTTTTT.

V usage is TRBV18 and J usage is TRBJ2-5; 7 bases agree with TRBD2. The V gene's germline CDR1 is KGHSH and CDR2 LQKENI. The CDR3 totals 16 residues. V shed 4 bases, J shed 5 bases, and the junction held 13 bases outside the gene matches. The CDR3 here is CASSQSRGGSGETQYF. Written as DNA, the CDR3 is TGTGCCAGCTCACAATCCCGAGGCGGGAGTGGTGAGACCCAGTACTTC. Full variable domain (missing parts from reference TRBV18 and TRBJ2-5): NAGVMQNPRHLVRRRGQEARLRCSPMKGHSHVYWYRQLPEEGLKFMVYLQKENIIDESGMPKERFSAEFPKEGPSILRIQQVVRGDSAAYFCASSQSRGGSGETQYFGPGTRLLVL.

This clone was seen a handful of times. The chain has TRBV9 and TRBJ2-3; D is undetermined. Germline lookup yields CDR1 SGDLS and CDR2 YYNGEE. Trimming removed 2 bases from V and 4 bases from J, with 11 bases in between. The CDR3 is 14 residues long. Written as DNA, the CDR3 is TGTGCCAGCAGCGTCCGGGTAGGTCCAGATACGCAGTATTTT. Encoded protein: CASSVRVGPDTQYF. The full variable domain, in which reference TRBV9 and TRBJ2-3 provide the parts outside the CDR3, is DSGVTQTPKHLITATGQRVTLRCSPRSGDLSVYWYQQSLDQGLQFLIQYYNGEERAKGNILERFSAQQFPDLHSELNLSSLELGDSALYFCASSVRVGPDTQYFGPGTRLTVL.

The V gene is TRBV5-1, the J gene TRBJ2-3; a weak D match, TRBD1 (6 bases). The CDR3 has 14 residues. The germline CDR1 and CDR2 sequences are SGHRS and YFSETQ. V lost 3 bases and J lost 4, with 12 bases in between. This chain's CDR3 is CASSWGRGADTQYF. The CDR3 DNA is TGCGCCAGCAGCTGGGGCAGGGGCGCAGATACGCAGTATTTT.

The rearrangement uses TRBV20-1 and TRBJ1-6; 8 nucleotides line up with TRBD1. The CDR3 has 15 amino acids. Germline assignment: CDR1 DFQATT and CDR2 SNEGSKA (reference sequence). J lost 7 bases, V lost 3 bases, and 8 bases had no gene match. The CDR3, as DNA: TGCAGTGCTAGTGGTGTGGGACAGGCCAATTCACCCCTCCACTTT. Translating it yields CSASGVGQANSPLHF.

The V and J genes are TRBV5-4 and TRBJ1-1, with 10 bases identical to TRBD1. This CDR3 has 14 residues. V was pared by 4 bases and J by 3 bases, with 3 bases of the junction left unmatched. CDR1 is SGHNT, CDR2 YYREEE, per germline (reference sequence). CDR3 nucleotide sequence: TGTGCCAGCAGCGAGACAGGGGGCGACACTGAAGCTTTCTTT. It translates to CASSETGGDTEAFF.

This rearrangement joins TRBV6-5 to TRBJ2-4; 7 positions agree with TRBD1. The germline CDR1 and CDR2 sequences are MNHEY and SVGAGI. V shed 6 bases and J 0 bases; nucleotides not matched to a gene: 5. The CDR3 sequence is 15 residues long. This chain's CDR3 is CASREGQLAKNIQYF. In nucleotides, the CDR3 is TGTGCCAGCAGAGAGGGACAGCTAGCCAAAAACATTCAGTACTTC.

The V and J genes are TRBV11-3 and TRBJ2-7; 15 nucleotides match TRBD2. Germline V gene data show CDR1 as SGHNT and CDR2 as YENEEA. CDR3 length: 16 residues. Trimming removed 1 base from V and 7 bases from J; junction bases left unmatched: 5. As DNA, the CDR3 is TGTGCCAGCAGCTTAGGTGGACTAGCGGGAGGGGAAGAGCAGTACTTC. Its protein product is CASSLGGLAGGEEQYF.

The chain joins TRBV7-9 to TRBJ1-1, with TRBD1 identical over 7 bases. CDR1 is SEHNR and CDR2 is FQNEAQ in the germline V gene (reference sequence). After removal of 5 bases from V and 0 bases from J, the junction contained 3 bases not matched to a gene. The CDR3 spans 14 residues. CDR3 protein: CASSHDRVNTEAFF. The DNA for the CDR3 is TGTGCCAGCAGCCATGACAGGGTGAACACTGAAGCTTTCTTT.

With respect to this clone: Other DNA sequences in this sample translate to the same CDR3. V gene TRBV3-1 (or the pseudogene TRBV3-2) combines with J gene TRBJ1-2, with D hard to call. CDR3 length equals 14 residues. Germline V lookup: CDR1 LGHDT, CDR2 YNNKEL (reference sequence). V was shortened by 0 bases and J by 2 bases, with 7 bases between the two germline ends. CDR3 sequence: CASSQEGSNYGYTF. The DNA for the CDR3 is TGTGCCAGCAGCCAAGAGGGCAGCAACTATGGCTACACCTTC.

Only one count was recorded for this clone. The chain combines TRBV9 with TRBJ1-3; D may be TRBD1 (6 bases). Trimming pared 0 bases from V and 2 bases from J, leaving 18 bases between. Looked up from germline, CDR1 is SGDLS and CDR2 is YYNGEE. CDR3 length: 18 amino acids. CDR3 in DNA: TGTGCCAGCAGCGTAGGTGGCGGGGGCTGGAGGACTGGAAACACCATATATTTT. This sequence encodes CASSVGGGGWRTGNTIYF.